This T cell receptor beta chain was captured by sequencing in a study of T cell responses to AZD1222 COVID-19 vaccine. Study-wide findings and caveats: The study found Spike-specific TCR breadth and depth rose after two AZD1222 doses. The donor cohort was predominantly white British with a female majority, and clonal diversity may have been underestimated.

Of note for this clone: The antigen is not known.

The method was immunoSEQ multiplex PCR; TCRdb's version includes in-frame clones alone and lacks a portion of them. The table lists approximately 220,000 clones, about 93% of them singletons. CDR1 KGHSH and CDR2 LQKENI come from the germline V gene. The CDR3 is made up of 15 amino acids. With 8 bases removed from V and 5 bases from J, the gap between germline ends came to 21 bases. The gene calls are TRBV18 and TRBJ1-1, with D maybe TRBD1 (5 bases). The sequence came from an adult in good health. The sequencing here drew on peripheral blood, taken on day 0 of MenACWY control vaccination. In DNA, the CDR3 is TGTGCCAGCGGGCCGGGACCGCATACGGTAACTGAAGCTTTCTTT. This sequence encodes CASGPGPHTVTEAFF.